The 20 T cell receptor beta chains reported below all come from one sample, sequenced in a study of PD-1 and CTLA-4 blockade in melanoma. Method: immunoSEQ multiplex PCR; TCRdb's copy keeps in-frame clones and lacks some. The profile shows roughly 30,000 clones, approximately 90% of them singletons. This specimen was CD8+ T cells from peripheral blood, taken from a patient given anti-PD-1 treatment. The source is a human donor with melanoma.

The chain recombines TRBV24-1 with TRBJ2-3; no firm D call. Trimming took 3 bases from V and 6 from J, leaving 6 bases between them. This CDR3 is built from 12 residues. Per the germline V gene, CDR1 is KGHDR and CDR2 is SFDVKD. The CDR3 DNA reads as TGTGCCACCAGTGATGTACAGGATACGCAGTATTTT. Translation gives CATSDVQDTQYF.

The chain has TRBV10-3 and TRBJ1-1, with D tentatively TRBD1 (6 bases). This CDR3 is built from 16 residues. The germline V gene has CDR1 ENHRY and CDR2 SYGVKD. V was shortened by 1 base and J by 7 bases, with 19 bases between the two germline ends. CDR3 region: CAISELFVGETGEAFF. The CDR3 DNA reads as TGTGCCATCAGTGAGTTATTTGTGGGAGAGACAGGTGAAGCTTTCTTT.

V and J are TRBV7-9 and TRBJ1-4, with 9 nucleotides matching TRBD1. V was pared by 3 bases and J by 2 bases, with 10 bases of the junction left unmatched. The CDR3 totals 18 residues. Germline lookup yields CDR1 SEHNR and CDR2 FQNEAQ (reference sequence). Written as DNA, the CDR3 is TGTGCCAGCAGCTTTCCACTATTTGGACAGGGGACTAATGAAAAACTGTTTTTT. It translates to CASSFPLFGQGTNEKLFF.

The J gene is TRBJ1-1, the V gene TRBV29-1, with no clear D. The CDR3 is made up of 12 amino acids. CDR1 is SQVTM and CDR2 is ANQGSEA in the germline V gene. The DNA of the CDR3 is TGCAGTCTAATCGAGGGGAACACTGAAGCTTTCTTT. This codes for CSLIEGNTEAFF.

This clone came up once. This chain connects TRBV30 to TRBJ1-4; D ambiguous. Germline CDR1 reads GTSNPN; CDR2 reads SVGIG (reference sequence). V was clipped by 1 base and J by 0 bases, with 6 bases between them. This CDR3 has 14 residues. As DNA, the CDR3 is TGTGCCTGGAGTGGGACTTCAACTAATGAAAAACTGTTTTTT. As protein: CAWSGTSTNEKLFF.

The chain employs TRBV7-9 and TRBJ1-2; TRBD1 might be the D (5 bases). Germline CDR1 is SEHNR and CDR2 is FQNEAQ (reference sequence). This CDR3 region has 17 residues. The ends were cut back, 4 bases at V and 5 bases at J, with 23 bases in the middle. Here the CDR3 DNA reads TGTGCCAGCAGCTCCGTCGTCCGGGACCAAATTATGTATGGCTACACCTTC. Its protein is CASSSVVRDQIMYGYTF.

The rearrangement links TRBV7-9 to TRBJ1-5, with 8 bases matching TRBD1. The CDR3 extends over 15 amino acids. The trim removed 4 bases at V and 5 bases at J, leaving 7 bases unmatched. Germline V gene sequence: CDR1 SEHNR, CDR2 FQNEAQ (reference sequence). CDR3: CASSSQGVGDQPQHF. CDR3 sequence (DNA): TGTGCCAGCAGCTCACAGGGGGTAGGGGATCAGCCCCAGCATTTT. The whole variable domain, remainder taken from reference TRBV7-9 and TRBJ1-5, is DTGVSQNPRHKITKRGQNVTFRCDPISEHNRLYWYRQTLGQGPEFLTYFQNEAQLEKSRLLSDRFSAERPKGSFSTLEIQRTEQGDSAMYLCASSSQGVGDQPQHFGDGTRLSIL.

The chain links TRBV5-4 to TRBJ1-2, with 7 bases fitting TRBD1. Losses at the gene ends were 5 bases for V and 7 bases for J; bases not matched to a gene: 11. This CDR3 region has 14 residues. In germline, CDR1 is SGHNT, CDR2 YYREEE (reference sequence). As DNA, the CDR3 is TGTGCCAGCAGGGGGGGGACAGTAAGGGGTGGCTACACCTTC. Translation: CASRGGTVRGGYTF.

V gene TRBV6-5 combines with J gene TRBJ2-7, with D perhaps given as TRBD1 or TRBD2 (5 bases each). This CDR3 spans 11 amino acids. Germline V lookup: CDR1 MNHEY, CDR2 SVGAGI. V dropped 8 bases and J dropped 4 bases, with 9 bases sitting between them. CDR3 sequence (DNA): TGTGCCAGCGGGGACCCTTACGAGCAGTACTTC. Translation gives CASGDPYEQYF.

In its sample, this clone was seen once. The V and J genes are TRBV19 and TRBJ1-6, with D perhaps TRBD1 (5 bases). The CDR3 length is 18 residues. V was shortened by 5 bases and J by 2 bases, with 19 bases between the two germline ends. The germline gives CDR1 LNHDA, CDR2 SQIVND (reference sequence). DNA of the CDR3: TGTGCCAGTAGTTCCCCACCGGGGGATGTCGCCTATAATTCACCCCTCCACTTT. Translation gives CASSSPPGDVAYNSPLHF.

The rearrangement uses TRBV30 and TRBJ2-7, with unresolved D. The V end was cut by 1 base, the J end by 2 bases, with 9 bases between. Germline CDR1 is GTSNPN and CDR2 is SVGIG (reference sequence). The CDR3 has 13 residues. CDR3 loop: CAWSGSGPYEQYF. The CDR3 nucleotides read TGTGCCTGGAGTGGATCGGGCCCCTACGAGCAGTACTTC.

This CDR3 is CASGTAGNQPQHF. Here the CDR3 DNA reads TGTGCCAGCGGGACAGCAGGCAATCAGCCCCAGCATTTT. This chain uses TRBV13 with TRBJ1-5; 7 bases are shared with TRBD1. The CDR3 sequence is 13 residues long. Germline lookup yields CDR1 PRHDT and CDR2 FYEKMQ (reference sequence). With V trimmed by 8 bases and J by 2 bases, 3 bases remained unmatched. Looking up the rest from reference TRBV13 and TRBJ1-5 gives the full variable domain: AAGVIQSPRHLIKEKRETATLKCYPIPRHDTVYWYQQGPGQDPQFLISFYEKMQSDKGSIPDRFSAQQFSDYHSELNMSSLELGDSALYFCASGTAGNQPQHFGDGTRLSIL.

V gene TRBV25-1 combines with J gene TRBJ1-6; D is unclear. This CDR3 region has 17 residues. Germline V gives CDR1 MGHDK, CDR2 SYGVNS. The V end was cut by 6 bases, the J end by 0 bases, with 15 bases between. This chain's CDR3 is CASSTDERSSYNSPLHF. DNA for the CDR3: TGTGCCAGCAGCACCGACGAAAGGAGCTCCTATAATTCACCCCTCCACTTT.

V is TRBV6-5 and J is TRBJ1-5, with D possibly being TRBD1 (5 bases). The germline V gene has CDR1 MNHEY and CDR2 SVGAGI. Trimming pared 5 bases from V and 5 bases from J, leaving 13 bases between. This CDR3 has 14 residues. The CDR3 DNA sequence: TGTGCCAGCAGTAGCGGGGCTGATTATCAGCCCCAGCATTTT. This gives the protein CASSSGADYQPQHF.

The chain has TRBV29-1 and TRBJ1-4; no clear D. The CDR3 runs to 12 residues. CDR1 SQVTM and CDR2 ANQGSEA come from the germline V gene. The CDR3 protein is CRWPRGKEKLFF. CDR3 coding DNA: TGCAGATGGCCTCGGGGAAAGGAAAAACTGTTTTTT.

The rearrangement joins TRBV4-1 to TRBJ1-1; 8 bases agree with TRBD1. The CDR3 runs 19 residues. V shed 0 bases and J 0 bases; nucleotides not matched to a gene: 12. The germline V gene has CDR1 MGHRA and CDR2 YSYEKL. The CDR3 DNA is TGCGCCAGCAGCCAAGACCCGACAGGGGCGCTAACTTTGAACACTGAAGCTTTCTTT. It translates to CASSQDPTGALTLNTEAFF.

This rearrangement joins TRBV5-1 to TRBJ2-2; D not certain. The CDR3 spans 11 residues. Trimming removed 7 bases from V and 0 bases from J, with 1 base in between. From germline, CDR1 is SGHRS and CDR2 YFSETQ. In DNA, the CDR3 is TGCGCCAGCTCGAACACCGGGGAGCTGTTTTTT. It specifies CASSNTGELFF.

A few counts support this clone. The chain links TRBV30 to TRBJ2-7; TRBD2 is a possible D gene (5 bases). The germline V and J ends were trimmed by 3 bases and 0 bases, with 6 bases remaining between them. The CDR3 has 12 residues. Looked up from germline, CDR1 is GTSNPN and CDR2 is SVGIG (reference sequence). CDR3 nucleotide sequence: TGTGCCTGGAGGGAGGCCTCCTACGAGCAGTACTTC. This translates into CAWREASYEQYF.

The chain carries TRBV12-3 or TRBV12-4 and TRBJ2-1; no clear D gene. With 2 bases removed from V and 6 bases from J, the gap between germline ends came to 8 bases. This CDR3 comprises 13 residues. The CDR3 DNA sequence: TGTGCCAGCAGTTTACCGGGCGCCAATGAGCAGTTCTTC. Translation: CASSLPGANEQFF.

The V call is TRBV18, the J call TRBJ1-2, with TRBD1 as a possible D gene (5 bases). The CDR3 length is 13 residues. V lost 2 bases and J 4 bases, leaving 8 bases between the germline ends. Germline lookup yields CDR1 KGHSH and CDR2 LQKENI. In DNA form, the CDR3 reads TGTGCCAGCTCACCAGGGGCAGTCTATGGCTACACCTTC. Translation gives CASSPGAVYGYTF.